The rows below give T cell receptor beta chains drawn from one sample of a study of shared clonotypes between healthy human individuals. Sequencing used immunoSEQ multiplex PCR; TCRdb keeps in-frame clones, though not all of them. The data show some 2 million clones, 90% to 95% seen once. The specimen sequenced was naive CD4+ T cells sorted from blood. These receptors all come from a man younger than 35 in good health. Both conserved end residues are part of each CDR3. Fields, in order: CDR3 DNA, CDR3 protein, J gene, D gene, clone size, V gene. The D gene is left open where the match is weak. Clone size is shown for a subset of rows, as once, few, many or a class of expanded clone.

TGTGCCAGCGTTGTAGGAGGGGCAACTAATGAAAAACTGTTTTTT CASVVGGATNEKLFF TRBJ1-4 NA NA TRBV28
TGTGCCAGCAGTGGCGACAGGCTGAACACTGAAGCTTTCTTT CASSGDRLNTEAFF TRBJ1-1 NA NA TRBV6-5
TGTGCCAGCTCACCGGGACAGGGTTATCAGCCCCAGCATTTT CASSPGQGYQPQHF TRBJ1-5 TRBD1 NA TRBV18
TGTGCCAGCAGCCTCAGAGCGAACACTGAAGCTTTCTTT CASSLRANTEAFF TRBJ1-1 NA NA TRBV5-4
TGTGCCATCAGTCCGGGACAGGGGGGACTCGGCGATCAGCCCCAGCATTTT CAISPGQGGLGDQPQHF TRBJ1-5 TRBD1 once TRBV10-3
TGTGCCAGCAGTGAATATAAGCCCGGGGATGGGAGCAATGAGCAGTTCTTC CASSEYKPGDGSNEQFF TRBJ2-1 NA NA TRBV25-1
TGTGCCAGCACCACTGGCGGCGGGAGCAGAAACACCATATATTTT CASTTGGGSRNTIYF TRBJ1-3 NA NA TRBV5-4
TGTGCCAGCAGTGCGGGACTAGCGGGATATGAGCAGTTCTTC CASSAGLAGYEQFF TRBJ2-1 TRBD2 NA TRBV2
TGTGCCAGCAGTTACTCTAACAATGAGCAGTTCTTC CASSYSNNEQFF TRBJ2-1 NA NA TRBV6-5
TGTGCCAGCAGTGTACACGTCGAGGGACCACCCACCTACGAGCAGTACTTC CASSVHVEGPPTYEQYF TRBJ2-7 NA NA TRBV6-1
TGTGCCAGCTCACCACTAGATCCCGGGGAGCTGTTTTTT CASSPLDPGELFF TRBJ2-2 NA NA TRBV18
TGTGCCAGCAGTGGGGTAGGAGACAATGAGCAGTTCTTC CASSGVGDNEQFF TRBJ2-1 NA NA TRBV2
TGTGCCAGCAGTGTGGCAGCAAAAAACACTGAAGCTTTCTTT CASSVAAKNTEAFF TRBJ1-1 NA NA TRBV2
TGCGCCAGCAGCCAAGGGACAGGGCGAGGGCACAATGAGCAGTTCTTC CASSQGTGRGHNEQFF TRBJ2-1 TRBD1 NA TRBV4-1
TGCGCCAGCAGCCAAGTTCTGTACAATGAGCAGTTCTTC CASSQVLYNEQFF TRBJ2-1 NA NA TRBV4-1
TGTGCCATCAGTGAGCCCTCCGGGACAGCCAATCAGCCCCAGCATTTT CAISEPSGTANQPQHF TRBJ1-5 TRBD1 NA TRBV10-3
TGCAGCGTTGAAGTGGGGACAGGGGTGAGCACTGAAGCTTTCTTT CSVEVGTGVSTEAFF TRBJ1-1 TRBD1 NA TRBV29-1
TGTGCCAGCAGTTTTTACTCCCCTATAACTAGCAATCAGCCCCAGCATTTT CASSFYSPITSNQPQHF TRBJ1-5 NA once TRBV27
TGTGCCAGCAGTTCCTCGGAACCCCTAGCGGGGACCTCCACAGATACGCAGTATTTT CASSSSEPLAGTSTDTQYF TRBJ2-3 TRBD2 NA TRBV28
TGCGCCAGCCGAAGTTCCTTGGACAGGGGGTACGAGCAGTACTTC CASRSSLDRGYEQYF TRBJ2-7 TRBD1 NA TRBV5-1
TGTGCCAGCAGCCCCGCCCGGGGGTTCACAGATACGCAGTATTTT CASSPARGFTDTQYF TRBJ2-3 NA NA TRBV7-9
TGCAGCGTTGATAAGCTAGCGGGGTTATCCTACAATGAGCAGTTCTTC CSVDKLAGLSYNEQFF TRBJ2-1 TRBD2 NA TRBV29-1
TGTGCCAGCAGGCAGGGACAGGACGTCGGAGGCTACACCTTC CASRQGQDVGGYTF TRBJ1-2 TRBD1 NA TRBV6-4
TGTGCCAGCAGCCGTACAGATAACTATGGCTACACCTTC CASSRTDNYGYTF TRBJ1-2 NA NA TRBV9
TGCGCCAGCATCCTTACAGTGAAAACCTTC CASILTVKTF TRBJ1-2 NA NA TRBV10-1
TGTGCCAGTAGGGAGACAGGAAATAATTCACCCCTCCACTTT CASRETGNNSPLHF TRBJ1-6 NA once TRBV19
TGTGCCAGCTATGGCGGGGGGATCTACGAGCAGTACTTC CASYGGGIYEQYF TRBJ2-7 TRBD2 NA TRBV6-1
TGTGCCAGCAGCACCACGGACAGGATAGGTTACGAGCAGTACTTC CASSTTDRIGYEQYF TRBJ2-7 TRBD1 NA TRBV7-9
TGCGCCAGCAGCTTGCGTCCGGGGGCGGAGGAGGAAAAACTGTTTTTT CASSLRPGAEEEKLFF TRBJ1-4 NA NA TRBV5-1
TGTGCCAGCAGCCTTGGACAGAACACTGAAGCTTTCTTT CASSLGQNTEAFF TRBJ1-1 NA NA TRBV7-9
TGTGCCAGCAGCCAAGATCTGGGACAAGGCCAAGAGACCCAGTACTTC CASSQDLGQGQETQYF TRBJ2-5 NA NA TRBV4-2
TGTGCCAGCAGTGAAAGGGTGTCTAGCGGGGTATACGAGCAGTACTTC CASSERVSSGVYEQYF TRBJ2-7 TRBD2 NA TRBV2
TGTGCCAGCAGCCGGACTAGCGGGGGCACAGATACGCAGTATTTT CASSRTSGGTDTQYF TRBJ2-3 TRBD2 NA TRBV7-9
TGTGCCAGCTCACCAAGCGGGATAGGGAACACCGGGGAGCTGTTTTTT CASSPSGIGNTGELFF TRBJ2-2 TRBD2 NA TRBV18
TGTGCCACTGACAGCTCTGGGGCCAACGTCCTGACTTTC CATDSSGANVLTF TRBJ2-6 NA NA TRBV6-6
TGTGCCAGCAGCCCCGGGACTAGCGAGGGGACAGATACGCAGTATTTT CASSPGTSEGTDTQYF TRBJ2-3 TRBD2 once TRBV5-6
TGTGCCAGCAGCTTAGCGCCGGGGGAGCTGTTTTTT CASSLAPGELFF TRBJ2-2 NA NA TRBV7-2
TGTGCCAGCAGTTTACCCCCCGGGACTAGCGGGACCTACGAGCAGTACTTC CASSLPPGTSGTYEQYF TRBJ2-7 TRBD2 NA TRBV28
TGTGCCAGCAGTTTGTCTGGGGGTTGGGAGGCCCAGCATTTT CASSLSGGWEAQHF TRBJ1-5 NA NA TRBV28
TGTGCCTGGCTAGCCCCGGGAAGGTTTAGCGGGAGGGAGGTGGGTGAGCAGTACTTC CAWLAPGRFSGREVGEQYF TRBJ2-7 TRBD2 NA TRBV30
TGCGCCAGCAGCCAAGTCTGGTCTGGGGCCAACGTCCTGACTTTC CASSQVWSGANVLTF TRBJ2-6 NA NA TRBV4-3
TGTGCCAGCTCACCAGCTGTAACACAGGGGCGGACTGAAGCTTTCTTT CASSPAVTQGRTEAFF TRBJ1-1 TRBD1 NA TRBV18
TGTGCCACCAGCAGCCCGCGGCCAGGGTTGGGTCAAGAGACCCAGTACTTC CATSSPRPGLGQETQYF TRBJ2-5 NA NA TRBV15
TGTGCCAGCAGTCTCAGGGACAGGGATAATTCACCCCTCCACTTT CASSLRDRDNSPLHF TRBJ1-6 TRBD1 NA TRBV28
TGTGCCAGCAGGGGACAGGGGATAGTGAACACTGAAGCTTTCTTT CASRGQGIVNTEAFF TRBJ1-1 TRBD1 NA TRBV2
TGTGCCATCAGTCAAGGGGGAAGCTACAATGAGCAGTTCTTC CAISQGGSYNEQFF TRBJ2-1 NA NA TRBV10-3
TGTGCCAGCAGCTTAGCAGTTCTGAACACTGAAGCTTTCTTT CASSLAVLNTEAFF TRBJ1-1 NA NA TRBV7-9
TGTGCCAGCAGTGAAGAGGCCGCTGGGGCCAACGTCCTGACTTTC CASSEEAAGANVLTF TRBJ2-6 NA NA TRBV2